The sequence of this TCR beta chain was determined in a study of T cells after yellow fever vaccination. Study results and caveats: Clonotype sharing between CD4 and CD8 compartments was small.

The CDR3 spans 16 residues. V lost 5 bases and J lost 3, with 17 bases in between. This clonotype was observed many times. Its antigen is unidentified. Researchers made TCR cDNA using 5'RACE template switching, and this step added a universal primer site and UMIs. Using its own MiXCR run on the 5' RACE reads, TCRdb lists one record per CDR3 protein. The sample shows hundreds of thousands of distinct CDR3 sequences, around an eighth of them seen only once. This clonotype was sampled from a man younger than 35 who received the YFV17D yellow fever vaccine. Specimen: CD4+ T cells sorted from PBMCs, collected 15 days after the yellow fever booster vaccination. The chain uses TRBV12-3 or TRBV12-4 and TRBJ1-5, with D possibly TRBD1 on 6 matching bases. The CDR3 DNA sequence: TGTGCCAGCAGTCGCAATCCCCAGGGGTACAATCAGCCCCAGCATTTT. It yields the protein CASSRNPQGYNQPQHF.